The clone carrying this TCR beta chain was counted only a few times. This record comes from a study of blood T cell repertoires in COVID-19. Assay: immunoSEQ multiplex PCR; the TCRdb copy retains only in-frame clones and omits some. This table has about 78,000 clones, roughly 86% appearing once. CDR1 and CDR2 (germline): GTSNPN, SVGIG (reference sequence). The ends were cut back, 3 bases at V and 5 bases at J, with 11 bases in the middle. The CDR3 consists of 13 residues. The sequenced sample consisted of peripheral blood. The receptor's source is a woman between 55 and 75 years old with acute or convalescent COVID-19. The chain employs TRBV30 and TRBJ1-5; possibly TRBD1 for D (5 bases). The CDR3 region has the DNA TGTGCCTGGAGCCCGCGGGGGGATCAGCCCCAGCATTTT. Translating it yields CAWSPRGDQPQHF.